Listed below are T cell receptor beta chains from one sample, sequenced in a study of immune characterization of retroperitoneal liposarcoma. TCRdb processed the PCR reads anew with MiXCR; each CDR3 protein has one entry. The sample yields some 10,000 distinct CDR3 sequences, under 35% seen once. Material for sequencing was tumor tissue. The receptors derive from a female donor with retroperitoneal liposarcoma. Both conserved end residues are part of each CDR3. D genes are given only for firm matches. Not all rows give a size; the values are once, few, many and, for expanded clones, a class.

v_call	j_call	d_call	clone_size	cdr3_aa	cdr3_nt
TRBV6-1	TRBJ1-1	TRBD1	NA	CASSEAVWDSLNTEAFF	TGTGCCAGCAGTGAAGCTGTGTGGGACAGCCTTAACACTGAAGCTTTCTTT
TRBV7-4	TRBJ2-5	NA	NA	CASSRGLSPETQYF	TGTGCCAGCAGCCGCGGACTTTCCCCAGAGACCCAGTACTTC
TRBV7-8	TRBJ2-2	NA	NA	CASSLAGSEDTGELFF	TGTGCCAGCAGCTTAGCGGGATCTGAGGACACCGGGGAGCTGTTTTTT
TRBV7-2	TRBJ2-7	NA	NA	CASRTDWGADEQYF	TGTGCCAGCAGGACCGATTGGGGGGCCGACGAGCAGTACTTC
TRBV6-6	TRBJ2-1	TRBD2	medium-sized	CASSYGGSSYNEQFF	TGTGCCAGCAGTTACGGCGGGAGCTCCTACAATGAGCAGTTCTTC
TRBV12-3/TRBV12-4	TRBJ2-3	NA	NA	CASSLSRSTDTQYF	TGTGCCAGCAGTTTGAGCAGGTCCACAGATACGCAGTATTTT
TRBV10-3	TRBJ2-1	NA	NA	CAISPGQNYNEQFF	TGTGCCATCAGCCCCGGGCAAAACTACAATGAGCAGTTCTTC
TRBV6-1	TRBJ2-1	NA	NA	CASSEQLYNEQFF	TGTGCCAGCAGTGAACAGTTATACAATGAGCAGTTCTTC
TRBV12-3/TRBV12-4	TRBJ2-1	NA	medium-sized	CASSFHYEQFF	TGTGCCAGCAGTTTCCACTACGAGCAGTTCTTC
TRBV6-1	TRBJ2-1	NA	many	CASRGGPYNEQFF	TGTGCCAGCAGAGGGGGTCCCTACAATGAGCAGTTCTTC
TRBV7-2	TRBJ2-1	NA	NA	CASNQNEQFF	TGTGCCAGCAACCAAAATGAGCAGTTCTTC
TRBV7-8	TRBJ2-5	TRBD2	medium-sized	CASSASGGLETQYF	TGTGCCAGCAGCGCTAGCGGGGGGCTTGAGACCCAGTACTTC
TRBV10-1	TRBJ1-1	TRBD1	once	CASSGNRGNTEAFF	TGCGCCAGCAGTGGTAACAGGGGAAACACTGAAGCTTTCTTT
TRBV28	TRBJ2-3	TRBD2	NA	CASSSRLAGVSTDTQYF	TGTGCCAGCAGTTCCAGACTAGCGGGGGTCTCCACAGATACGCAGTATTTT
TRBV12-3/TRBV12-4	TRBJ2-3	NA	NA	CASSLGTQYF	TGTGCCAGCAGTTTGGGTACGCAGTATTTT
TRBV7-2	TRBJ1-2	NA	medium-sized	CASSRAGPYGYTF	TGTGCCAGCAGCCGCGCGGGTCCCTATGGCTACACCTTC
TRBV6-5	TRBJ2-7	NA	once	CASSSRAGYEQYF	TGTGCCAGCAGTTCCCGGGCTGGCTACGAGCAGTACTTC
TRBV6-1	TRBJ2-7	NA	medium-sized	CASSEAPGPPKEQYF	TGTGCCAGCAGTGAAGCGCCAGGTCCCCCCAAAGAGCAGTACTTC
TRBV12-3/TRBV12-4	TRBJ1-5	TRBD1	NA	CASSPPGQRDQPQHF	TGTGCCAGCAGTCCCCCGGGACAGAGGGATCAGCCCCAGCATTTT
TRBV6-1	TRBJ2-1	NA	many	CASTSAGEQFF	TGTGCCAGCACCTCGGCGGGGGAGCAGTTCTTC
TRBV6-1	TRBJ2-2	NA	few	CASRTPGVVSTGELFF	TGTGCCAGCAGGACCCCCGGGGTGGTGAGCACCGGGGAGCTGTTTTTT
TRBV6-1	TRBJ2-5	NA	large	CASSTSWYQETQYF	TGTGCCAGCAGCACAAGTTGGTACCAAGAGACCCAGTACTTC
TRBV6-1	TRBJ2-2	NA	medium-sized	CASSVGVGGNTGELFF	TGTGCCAGCAGTGTGGGGGTGGGGGGGAACACCGGGGAGCTGTTTTTT
TRBV6-1	TRBJ1-1	NA	medium-sized	CASSEGWLGVATEAFF	TGTGCCAGCAGTGAAGGGTGGTTAGGAGTTGCCACTGAAGCTTTCTTT